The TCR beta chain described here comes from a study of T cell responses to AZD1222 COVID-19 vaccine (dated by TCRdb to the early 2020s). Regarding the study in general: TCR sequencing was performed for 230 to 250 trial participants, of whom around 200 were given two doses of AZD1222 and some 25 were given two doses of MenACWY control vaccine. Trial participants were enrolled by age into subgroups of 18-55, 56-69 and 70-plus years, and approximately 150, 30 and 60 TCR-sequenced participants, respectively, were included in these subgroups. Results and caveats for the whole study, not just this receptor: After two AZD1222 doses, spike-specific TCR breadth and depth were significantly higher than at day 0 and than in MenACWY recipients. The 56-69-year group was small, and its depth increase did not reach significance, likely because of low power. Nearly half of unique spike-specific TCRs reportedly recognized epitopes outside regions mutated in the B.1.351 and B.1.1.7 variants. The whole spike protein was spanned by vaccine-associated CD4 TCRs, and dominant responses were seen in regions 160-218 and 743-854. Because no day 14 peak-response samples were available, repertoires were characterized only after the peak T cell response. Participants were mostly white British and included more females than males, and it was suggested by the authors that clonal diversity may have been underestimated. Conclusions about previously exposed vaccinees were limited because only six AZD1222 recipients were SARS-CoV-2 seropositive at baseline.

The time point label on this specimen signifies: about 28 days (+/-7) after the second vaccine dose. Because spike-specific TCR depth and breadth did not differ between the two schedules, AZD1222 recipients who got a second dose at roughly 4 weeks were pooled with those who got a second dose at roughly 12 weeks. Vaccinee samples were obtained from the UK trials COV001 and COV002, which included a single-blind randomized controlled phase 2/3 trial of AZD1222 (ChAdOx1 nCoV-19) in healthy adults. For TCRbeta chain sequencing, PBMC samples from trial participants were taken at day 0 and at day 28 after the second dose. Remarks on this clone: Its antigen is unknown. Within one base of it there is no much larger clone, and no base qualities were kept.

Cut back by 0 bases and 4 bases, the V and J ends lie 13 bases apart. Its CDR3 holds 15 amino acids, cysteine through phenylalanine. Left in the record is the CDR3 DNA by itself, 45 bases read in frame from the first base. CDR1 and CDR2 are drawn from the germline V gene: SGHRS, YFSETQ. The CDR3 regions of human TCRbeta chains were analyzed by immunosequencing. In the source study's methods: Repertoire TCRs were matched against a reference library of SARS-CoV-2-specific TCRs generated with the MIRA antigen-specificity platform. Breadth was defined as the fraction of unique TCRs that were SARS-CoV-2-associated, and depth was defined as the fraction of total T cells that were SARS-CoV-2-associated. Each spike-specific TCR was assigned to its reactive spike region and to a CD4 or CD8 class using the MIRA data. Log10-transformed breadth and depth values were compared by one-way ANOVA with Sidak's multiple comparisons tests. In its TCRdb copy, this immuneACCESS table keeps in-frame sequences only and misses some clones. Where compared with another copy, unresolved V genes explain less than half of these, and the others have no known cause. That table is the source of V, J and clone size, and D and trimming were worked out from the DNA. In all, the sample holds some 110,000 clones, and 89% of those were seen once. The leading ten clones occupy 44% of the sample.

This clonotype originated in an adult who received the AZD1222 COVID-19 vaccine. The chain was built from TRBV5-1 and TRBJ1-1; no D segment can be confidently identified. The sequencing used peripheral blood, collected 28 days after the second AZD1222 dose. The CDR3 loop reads CASSLVIAETTEAFF. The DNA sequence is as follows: TGCGCCAGCAGCTTGGTTATAGCAGAGACCACTGAAGCTTTCTTT.